This T cell receptor beta chain was identified in a study of cytomegalovirus exposure and HLA in healthy donors (dated 2017 in TCRdb). Study-level background: An earlier analysis of fewer than 750 of the donors reported over 250 Gb of sequence data and 95 million to 130 million unique TCR beta sequences obtained from about 180 million T cells. About 280 gigabases of sequencing data and approximately 91 million unique TCR sequences made up an early release that covered under 750 HLA-typed donors. Of the roughly 430 genotyped donors, around 81% fell in the genetic ancestry cluster associated with self-reported Caucasian donors. The study aimed to test whether cataloging public T cell receptors could reveal signatures of past pathogen exposure. The T cell repertoires of under 750 subjects were profiled by immunosequencing and related to cytomegalovirus serostatus. Besides the first cohort of more than 650 subjects, a separate validation cohort made up of some 110 different subjects was used. High-throughput TCR immunosequencing, statistical association of individual TCRs with disease status, and machine learning were combined to predict cytomegalovirus infection status. To study patterns of TCR occurrence, a later analysis re-analyzed previously published TCR beta repertoires from 550 to 800 donors and added high-resolution HLA genotyping. Rather than using new phenotypic data, the later analysis identified candidate immune exposures from TCR beta sequences and from how often those sequences occurred across donors. In an earlier analysis of a few hundred of the donors, high-throughput TCR beta sequencing was used to judge whether each TCR beta V gene segment behaved as functional or pseudogenic. Donor age, sex, ethnicity and CMV serostatus were compiled alongside the repertoire data. A later genetic analysis used genome-wide SNP genotypes for about 60% of the roughly 670 donors, treating that subset as a discovery cohort. Every discovery cohort repertoire had been produced on one sequencing platform. Both class I and class II loci were covered by HLA typing, at four-digit resolution. The number of donors typed differed by locus, with roughly 620-640 for A, B, C, DRB1 and DQB1, about 500 for DQA1, about 610 for DPA1, and around 430 for DPB1. Because of strong linkage in the cohort, five DR-DQ haplotypes were treated as single units for association and clustering. Across about 380 genotyped donors of the cohort, an average of roughly 200,000 unique TCR beta nucleotide sequences per donor were sequenced, and 15% to 20% of those sequences were non-productive.

In total, roughly 670 healthy bone marrow donors made up the cohort. At the time of sampling, every cohort member was nominally healthy, though immune exposures that went unrecorded were likely present. The donor was CMV seronegative and belonged to the group of 350 or so seronegative cohort members. Every donor gave a peripheral blood sample, and the peripheral blood mononuclear cells from that sample were used for TCR beta sequencing. The Qiagen DNeasy Blood Extraction Kit was used to extract genomic DNA from the blood cell samples. The library was made by the immunoSEQ multiplex PCR assay. For the multiplex PCR, a mixture combining 60 forward primers for TCR Vbeta segments and 13 reverse primers for TCR Jbeta segments was used. Amplification of the CDR3 region of rearranged TCR beta genes was performed with a multiplex PCR assay on genomic DNA. The amplified TCR beta libraries were sequenced on the Illumina HiSeq System as 87-base-pair reads. Per the authors' processing: A later analysis counted some 74 million unique TCR beta chains across the 670 or so repertoires, and around 9.9 million of these chains were shared by at least two donors. Raw reads were error-corrected and collapsed into unique sequences by a nearest-neighbor algorithm in which closely related sequences were merged to remove PCR and sequencing errors. To assign V, D and J gene segments, CDR3 sequences were aligned to IMGT reference sequences. For a sequence to be retained, a match of at least six nucleotides was required to both a V gene segment and a J gene segment. A rearrangement was called productive if the CDR3 had no stop codons and remained in frame with V and J, and every other rearrangement was called non-productive. CDR3 was defined by IMGT convention, running from the second conserved V-encoded cysteine to the conserved J-encoded phenylalanine. The earlier analysis of about 610 of the donors excluded any sequence lacking an unambiguous match to a single V gene segment. An earlier analysis of over 450 of the donors classified V segments as functional when productive rearrangements were above 56.7% and as segregating when the standard deviation between donors was above 5%. A statistical classification framework was built for diagnosing cytomegalovirus status from the catalog of TCR beta chain sequences. In a later analysis, TCR nucleotide sequences were compared against IMGT/GENE-DB human TR gene sequences so that V and J genes could be assigned. The TCRdist pipeline was used in a later analysis to assign CDR3 sequences and most-parsimonious VDJ recombination scenarios. A later analysis defined each TCR beta chain by its CDR3 amino acid sequence plus V-gene family, and excluded reads lacking a unique V-gene family. A later analysis removed over 500 highly shared, low-generation-probability nucleotide sequences to deal with suspected cross-contamination and a sequencing artifact. A later analysis calculated a clonal expansion index for each public chain from normalized within-repertoire ranks of inferred template counts. In a later analysis, generation probabilities were computed using a VDJ recombination model fitted to out-of-frame rearrangements, and the results were checked against IGoR. In a later analysis, TCR-TCR, TCR-HLA and TCR-CMV co-occurrence was scored with hypergeometric tests, and a repertoire-size bias correction was applied to TCR pairs. In a later analysis, false discovery rates were estimated by permuting HLA or CMV assignments 20 times. In a later analysis, co-occurring TCRs were grouped with DBSCAN, and TCRdist sequence similarity was added when clustering was performed within HLA-allele-positive subsets. Repertoires with fewer than 30,000 or more than 120,000 public chains, plus five repertoires with anomalous nucleotide sharing, were excluded from co-occurrence clustering. TCRdb took this table from immuneACCESS and kept in-frame rearrangements with V and J called. Such tables lack part of the clones; where checked against another copy, unresolved V genes explain under half of the gap, and the rest is unexplained. D and trimming come from the DNA, and the V and J calls and clone size come from that table. This sample is represented by under 150,000 clones; approximately 83% of them were singletons. The top ten clones comprise over 2.5% of the sample.

CDR1 LGHNA and CDR2 YSLEER are derived from the germline V gene. Inclusive of the bounding cysteine and phenylalanine, the CDR3 is 18 residues long. Kept here is only the CDR3 DNA, which spans 54 bases and is read in frame from base 1. Trimming accounts for 0 bases at V and 0 bases at J, while the number of junction bases matched to no gene is 9. General conclusions and limits of the study: In an earlier analysis of fewer than 700 of the donors, most TCR beta V segments appeared in productive rearrangements about 87% or about 30% of the time, broadly matching IMGT annotations. At a false discovery rate of 0.05, a later analysis linked fewer than 20,000 TCR beta sequences to specific HLA alleles. In a later analysis, the rate of TCR association differed among HLA loci, with DRB1 alleles having the most associated TCRs and HLA-C alleles having the fewest. When HLA alleles, especially DR and DQ, strongly co-occurred, attributing TCR associations to individual alleles was difficult. Some IMGT-functional V segments, including TRBV6-2 and TRBV6-3, could not be distinguished by the 87-base-pair reads and were therefore excluded. A few of the identified cytomegalovirus-associated TCR beta chains were confirmed in vitro to be specific for cytomegalovirus antigens. In both the original and validation cohorts, the classifier was reported to diagnose cytomegalovirus status with high specificity and sensitivity. A later genetic analysis associated a missense DCLRE1C variant with V-gene and J-gene trimming of TCR beta chains, and an independent cohort replicated the association. Most CMV-associated TCR beta chains appeared to be HLA-restricted in a later analysis, and the HLA associations seemed to be driven largely by CMV exposure. In a later analysis, several top co-occurrence clusters were reported to appear linked to parvovirus B19, influenza, CMV and Epstein-Barr virus. The study gave a list of about 150 TCR beta chains associated with cytomegalovirus. Linkage disequilibrium might explain the correlated functional status among segregating V segments, but an unknown experimental factor could not be excluded. A further reported finding was that TCR beta sequences accurately predicted the HLA-A and HLA-B alleles for most subjects in the first cohort. According to a later genetic analysis, donors in an Asian-associated ancestry cluster had fewer N-insertions in productive TCRs than the approximately 710-donor mean. Because HLA typing was missing for some donors at each locus, association tests included only the typed subset. Immune exposure information for the cohort was limited to CMV serostatus. In this cohort, only TCR beta chains were sequenced, and detectable features were limited by the absence of alpha or paired-chain data. Most TCR sequences were seen in very few donors, while some public TCRs were found in many individuals. According to the authors, the approach could potentially be generalized to other disease states and immunological phenotypes. Sequencing depth was assumed to be roughly uniform across donors in the presence/absence analyses, though that assumption may not hold. In a later analysis, HLA-associated TCR beta chains were found to be more clonally expanded and to have lower generation probabilities than equally common non-associated chains. Because counts were too low, 15 or so rarely observed V segments, including chromosome 9 orphons, were excluded from the earlier analysis of several hundred of the donors. The sequencing pipeline was judged likely to have produced a cluster of highly shared sequence variants as a technical artifact.

Notes on this clone: Its target antigen remains unknown. Base qualities are not at hand, and no much larger clone is one base apart.

Specimen: PBMCs. This clonotype was sampled from a male donor in good health and CMV-seronegative. The sequence joins TRBV4-3 to TRBJ2-3; 7 of the junction bases match TRBD2. This receptor has the CDR3 CASSQDLASGASTDTQYF. The nucleotide sequence is TGCGCCAGCAGCCAAGATCTGGCTAGCGGTGCTAGCACAGATACGCAGTATTTT.